These 30 T cell receptor beta chains originate from one sample sequenced in a study of response to subunit inactivated influenza vaccine. TCRdb processed the RT-PCR reads anew with MiXCR; each CDR3 protein has one entry. The sample includes 650,000 to 800,000 distinct CDR3 sequences, about 14% of them seen just once. This specimen was PBMCs from blood, taken roughly 15 days before vaccination. These receptors originate from a man over 45 who received an inactivated influenza vaccine.

This clonotype came up a few times. The chain employs TRBV28 and TRBJ1-2; weak D call: TRBD1 (6 bases). Germline assignment: CDR1 MDHEN and CDR2 SYDVKM. V was shortened by 3 bases and J by 8 bases, with 13 bases between the two germline ends. CDR3 length equals 13 residues. This CDR3 is CASSFQGGRGYTF. CDR3 nucleotide sequence: TGTGCCAGCAGTTTTCAAGGGGGAAGAGGCTACACCTTC.

V usage is TRBV7-9 and J usage is TRBJ2-1, with D perhaps matching TRBD2 (5 bases). The CDR3 loop spans 14 amino acids. CDR1 SEHNR and CDR2 FQNEAQ come from the germline V gene (reference sequence). Trimming took off 5 bases at V and 9 bases at J, with 17 bases between the two ends. The CDR3: CASSEGGPLGEQFF. CDR3 DNA sequence: TGTGCCAGCAGCGAAGGAGGCCCATTGGGTGAGCAGTTCTTC.

The rearrangement joins TRBV6-1 to TRBJ2-7; D not resolved. Trimming left V 2 bases short and J 0 bases short, with 11 bases between. Germline V gene lookup returns CDR1 MNHNS and CDR2 SASEGT. This CDR3 region has 15 residues. The CDR3 is CASSEHPSYSYEQYF. The CDR3 region has the DNA TGTGCCAGCAGTGAACATCCCTCTTACTCCTACGAGCAGTACTTC.

The chain uses TRBV7-8 and TRBJ2-7; tentative D call: TRBD2 (6 bases). Germline lookup yields CDR1 SGHVS and CDR2 FQNEAQ. The CDR3 has 14 residues. Trimming removed 7 bases from V and 2 bases from J, with 15 bases in between. CDR3 in amino acids: CASTARGPTYEQYF. CDR3 DNA sequence: TGTGCCAGCACCGCGCGGGGCCCAACCTACGAGCAGTACTTC.

This clonotype was detected ten times or more. This chain links TRBV12-3 or TRBV12-4 with TRBJ2-2; 7 nucleotides align to TRBD1. CDR3 length: 15 residues. V shed 6 bases, J shed 6 bases, and the junction held 10 bases outside the gene matches. CDR3 amino acids: CASSSPTGAAGELFF. CDR3 nucleotide sequence: TGTGCCAGCAGCTCACCAACAGGGGCGGCCGGGGAGCTGTTTTTT.

There are a few counts of this clonotype. This CDR3 reads CASRGGTVYSNQPQHF. Written as DNA, the CDR3 is TGTGCCAGCAGGGGAGGGACAGTTTATAGCAATCAGCCCCAGCATTTT. The chain recombines TRBV2 with TRBJ1-5; 7 bases match TRBD1. Germline-derived CDR1 and CDR2 are SNHLY and FYNNEI. V lost 6 bases, J lost 0 bases, and 8 bases stayed unmatched. The CDR3 has 16 amino acids.

There are a few counts of this clonotype. The chain employs TRBV6-2 or TRBV6-3 and TRBJ2-7, with D maybe TRBD2 (6 bases). The CDR3 length is 14 residues. Germline CDR1 MNHEY, CDR2 SVGEGT. The germline V and J ends were trimmed by 2 bases and 3 bases, with 11 bases remaining between them. In nucleotides, the CDR3 is TGTGCCAGCAGTTACGTGTGGGGGGACTACGAGCAGTACTTC. This codes for CASSYVWGDYEQYF.

This clonotype was picked up a small number of times. The chain links TRBV7-8 to TRBJ2-5; D might be TRBD2 (5 bases). This CDR3 region has 16 residues. Deletions cut 5 bases from V and 2 bases from J, with 18 bases between. CDR1 is SGHVS and CDR2 is FQNEAQ in the germline V gene. The CDR3 bases are TGTGCCAGCAGCGTGAGCGACACCGGGGAGCAAGAGACCCAGTACTTC. It is translated as CASSVSDTGEQETQYF. Full variable domain (rest looked up from reference TRBV7-8 and TRBJ2-5): GAGVSQSPRYKVAKRGQDVALRCDPISGHVSLFWYQQALGQGPEFLTYFQNEAQLDKSGLPSDRFFAERPEGSVSTLKIQRTQQEDSAVYLCASSVSDTGEQETQYFGPGTRLLVL.

This clonotype was detected only a few times. V is TRBV4-1 and J is TRBJ1-2; D gene ambiguous. Trimming shortened V by 0 bases and J by 13 bases, and 15 bases separated the two germline ends. The germline V gene encodes CDR1 MGHRA and CDR2 YSYEKL. The CDR3 runs to 13 residues. This chain's CDR3 is CASSQEPWSVCTF. CDR3 coding DNA: TGCGCCAGCAGCCAAGAACCCTGGAGTGTCTGCACCTTC.

This clonotype was picked up a small number of times. The genes are TRBV19 and TRBJ1-5; maybe TRBD1 (5 bases). Germline CDR1 and CDR2: LNHDA and SQIVND (reference sequence). With 4 bases removed from V and 3 bases from J, the gap between germline ends came to 16 bases. The CDR3 is 16 amino acids. CDR3 region: CASSNQGGRVNQPQHF. DNA for the CDR3: TGTGCCAGTAGTAACCAGGGCGGCAGGGTCAATCAGCCCCAGCATTTT.

This chain joins TRBV29-1 and TRBJ2-5; D is perhaps TRBD2 (5 bases). Per the germline V gene, CDR1 is SQVTM and CDR2 is ANQGSEA. With 4 bases removed from V and 3 bases from J, the gap between germline ends came to 9 bases. The CDR3 runs to 12 residues. CDR3 bases: TGCAGCGTTGTGGACGGGGAAGAGACCCAGTACTTC. Translation gives CSVVDGEETQYF.

This clonotype was picked up many times. The rearrangement uses TRBV12-3 or TRBV12-4 and TRBJ2-1, with a possible D match to TRBD2 (7 bases). The V end was cut by 3 bases, the J end by 8 bases, with 17 bases between. CDR3 length: 15 residues. CDR3 amino acids: CASSLGGGLNYEQFF. CDR3 sequence (DNA): TGTGCCAGCAGTTTGGGGGGGGGCCTTAACTATGAGCAGTTCTTC.

Remarks on this clonotype: An end of the junction does not agree with germline; a read error may underlie this. This chain uses TRBV7-2 with TRBJ1-1; D unclear. The germline CDR1 and CDR2 sequences are SGHTA and FQGNSA. The CDR3 is 12 residues long. The DNA of the CDR3 is TGTGCCAGCAGCTTAGATCTGATGGGCTCAAAATTT. Protein: CASSLDLMGSKF.

The rearrangement joins TRBV7-7 to TRBJ2-5; D gene unclear. Germline V CDR1 and CDR2: SSHAT, FNYEAQ (reference sequence). Trimming shortened V by 3 bases and J by 7 bases, and 21 bases separated the two germline ends. CDR3 length: 16 residues. Here the CDR3 DNA reads TGTGCCAGCAGCTTGGATATAGCCTTCACCGGATGGACCCAGTACTTC. This sequence encodes CASSLDIAFTGWTQYF.

The table lists this clonotype with many counts. The CDR3, as DNA: TGTGCCAGCAGGAAACAGGGGGCAGGTGAAAAACTGTTTTTT. Translated: CASRKQGAGEKLFF. The chain uses TRBV6-1 and TRBJ1-4, with 9 bases identical to TRBD1. This CDR3 spans 14 amino acids. The germline V gene has CDR1 MNHNS and CDR2 SASEGT. V was pared by 6 bases and J by 7 bases, with 6 bases of the junction left unmatched.

The chain recombines TRBV3-1 with TRBJ2-7; 7 bases map to TRBD1. The germline V gene encodes CDR1 LGHDT and CDR2 YNNKEL (reference sequence). The CDR3 runs to 17 residues. J was trimmed by 1 base and V by 0 bases; bases with no gene match: 9. The CDR3 loop reads CASSQEETGWWSYEQYF. The CDR3 DNA reads TGTGCCAGCAGCCAAGAGGAGACAGGGTGGTGGTCCTACGAGCAGTACTTC.

The rearrangement uses TRBV28 and TRBJ2-7; D unresolved. Trimming shortened V by 6 bases and J by 7 bases, and 10 bases separated the two germline ends. The CDR3 extends over 11 amino acids. Germline CDR1 is MDHEN and CDR2 is SYDVKM. The CDR3 loop is CASRQKWEQYF. The CDR3, as DNA: TGTGCCAGCAGGCAGAAGTGGGAGCAGTACTTC. The variable domain in full, completed from reference TRBV28 and TRBJ2-7, reads DVKVTQSSRYLVKRTGEKVFLECVQDMDHENMFWYRQDPGLGLRLIYFSYDVKMKEKGDIPEGYSVSREKKERFSLILESASTNQTSMYLCASRQKWEQYFGPGTRLTVT.

This clonotype was observed at least ten times. The chain uses TRBV5-1 and TRBJ2-2, with 7 nucleotides matching TRBD1. From germline, CDR1 is SGHRS and CDR2 YFSETQ. The V gene end was trimmed by 1 base and the J gene end by 2 bases; junction bases not matched to a gene: 8. CDR3 size: 17 residues. DNA for the CDR3: TGCGCCAGCAGCTTGAACCCGACAGGGCTTAACACCGGGGAGCTGTTTTTT. Its translation is CASSLNPTGLNTGELFF.

This clonotype has only a few counts. The genes are TRBV10-3 and TRBJ2-7; D gene unclear. The CDR3 is 15 amino acids. Trimming stripped 2 bases from V and 1 base from J, with 12 bases between. The germline gives CDR1 ENHRY, CDR2 SYGVKD. CDR3: CAISEELLPSYEQYF. DNA of the CDR3: TGTGCCATCAGTGAGGAGCTACTGCCGTCCTACGAGCAGTACTTC.

In this sample, this clonotype turned up a few times. The chain has TRBV27 and TRBJ1-1; weak D call: TRBD1 (5 bases). This CDR3 is built from 17 residues. V was shortened by 7 bases and J by 1 base, with 22 bases between the two germline ends. Germline V CDR1 and CDR2: MNHEY, SMNVEV (reference sequence). The CDR3 reads CASTTRDSGRKNTEAFF. CDR3 nucleotide sequence: TGTGCCAGCACCACCCGGGACTCCGGGCGGAAGAACACTGAAGCTTTCTTT.

The V gene is TRBV12-3 or TRBV12-4, the J gene TRBJ1-2; possible D gene TRBD1, 5 bases. The germline V and J ends were trimmed by 3 bases and 7 bases, with 9 bases remaining between them. CDR3 size: 12 residues. CDR3 sequence reads: CASSFQGVGYTF. The DNA for the CDR3 is TGTGCCAGCAGTTTTCAGGGAGTTGGCTACACCTTC.

J is TRBJ2-5 and V is TRBV12-3 or TRBV12-4, with D tentatively TRBD2 (6 bases). V dropped 5 bases and J dropped 2 bases, with 15 bases sitting between them. This CDR3 contains 15 residues. The CDR3 spells CASSPGGAPQETQYF. CDR3 coding DNA: TGTGCCAGCAGTCCTGGCGGGGCGCCACAAGAGACCCAGTACTTC.

V gene TRBV12-3 or TRBV12-4 combines with J gene TRBJ1-2; perhaps TRBD1 as D (5 bases). Trimming took 3 bases from V and 5 from J, leaving 16 bases between them. This CDR3 region has 15 residues. For the CDR3, the DNA is TGTGCCAGCAGTTTTCTCGCCAGGGTGTATTATGGCTACACCTTC. This translates into CASSFLARVYYGYTF.

This clonotype was seen a handful of times. V is TRBV20-1 and J is TRBJ1-5, with D possibly matching TRBD1 (5 bases). Trimming stripped 5 bases from V and 2 bases from J, with 13 bases between. CDR3 length: 14 residues. CDR1 and CDR2 from the germline V gene are DFQATT and SNEGSKA (reference sequence). CDR3 DNA: TGCAGTGCTCTCTCGTCGGGGGGCAATCAGCCCCAGCATTTT. This encodes CSALSSGGNQPQHF.

This clonotype has at least ten counts. The chain has TRBV19 and TRBJ2-6; TRBD1 matches 7 bases. Germline CDR1 LNHDA, CDR2 SQIVND (reference sequence). Losses at the gene ends were 8 bases for V and 2 bases for J; bases not matched to a gene: 12. The CDR3 totals 17 residues. CDR3 in amino acids: CASRQGKASPGANVLTF. Written as DNA, the CDR3 is TGTGCCAGTCGACAGGGTAAGGCGTCTCCTGGGGCCAACGTCCTGACTTTC.

This clonotype was detected a few times. This sequence joins TRBV4-1 and TRBJ2-1, with 8 bases that match TRBD1. Germline trimming cut 0 bases from V and 9 bases from J; bases unmatched to any gene: 13. This CDR3 has 17 residues. Germline V gene lookup returns CDR1 MGHRA and CDR2 YSYEKL. DNA of the CDR3: TGCGCCAGCAGCCAAGATACGGACAGGGTGGTTGCGAGTGAGCAGTTCTTC. Translated: CASSQDTDRVVASEQFF.

Ten or more counts support this clonotype. The chain has TRBV5-1 and TRBJ2-3; D is possibly TRBD1 (5 bases). In germline, CDR1 is SGHRS, CDR2 YFSETQ. The CDR3 contains 16 residues. The V and J ends lost 2 bases and 6 bases respectively, with 19 bases between them. The chain's CDR3 is CASSLVRGVSADTQYF. DNA of the CDR3: TGCGCCAGCAGCTTAGTTAGGGGCGTGTCAGCGGATACGCAGTATTTT.

This clonotype was counted a few times. V and J are TRBV12-3 or TRBV12-4 and TRBJ2-5, with D perhaps assigned TRBD1 or TRBD2 (6 bases each). The V gene lost 6 bases and the J gene lost 5 bases, with 22 bases spanning the gap. The CDR3 runs 16 residues. The CDR3 sequence: CASRPTGGRAGETQYF. The DNA of the CDR3 is TGTGCCAGCAGGCCCACCGGGGGCAGGGCGGGGGAGACCCAGTACTTC.

The chain carries TRBV4-1 and TRBJ2-5; D is unresolved. The V end was cut by 5 bases, the J end by 4 bases, with 17 bases between. This CDR3 contains 15 residues. CDR1 MGHRA and CDR2 YSYEKL come from the germline V gene. The CDR3 sequence: CASSFVIGRLETQYF. As DNA, the CDR3 is TGCGCCAGCAGCTTCGTGATAGGAAGATTAGAGACCCAGTACTTC.

A few counts support this clonotype. The chain recombines TRBV5-1 with TRBJ2-3; 11 nucleotides match TRBD1. The junction had 7 bases not matched to a gene; V was cut back by 0 bases and J by 4 bases. Germline V CDR1 and CDR2: SGHRS, YFSETQ. This CDR3 comprises 17 residues. The CDR3 here is CASSLAFGQGASDTQYF. CDR3 sequence (DNA): TGCGCCAGCAGCTTGGCCTTTGGACAGGGGGCGTCAGATACGCAGTATTTT.